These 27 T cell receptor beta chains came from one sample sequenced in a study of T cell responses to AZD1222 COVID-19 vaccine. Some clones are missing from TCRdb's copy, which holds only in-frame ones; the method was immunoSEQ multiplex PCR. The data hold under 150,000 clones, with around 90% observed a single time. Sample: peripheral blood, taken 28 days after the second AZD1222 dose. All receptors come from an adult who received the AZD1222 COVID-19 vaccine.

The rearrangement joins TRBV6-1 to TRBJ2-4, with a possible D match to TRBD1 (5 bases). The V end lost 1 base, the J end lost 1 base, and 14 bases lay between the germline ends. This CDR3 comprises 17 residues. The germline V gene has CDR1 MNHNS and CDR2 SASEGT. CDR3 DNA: TGTGCCAGCAGTGAAGGGCAGGGCCTTGGGGCCAAAAACATTCAGTACTTC. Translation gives CASSEGQGLGAKNIQYF.

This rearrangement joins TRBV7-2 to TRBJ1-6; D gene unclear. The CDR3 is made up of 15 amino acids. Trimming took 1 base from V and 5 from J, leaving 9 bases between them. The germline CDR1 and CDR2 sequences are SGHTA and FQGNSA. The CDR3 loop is CASSLEQVNNSPLHF. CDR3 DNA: TGTGCCAGCAGCTTAGAGCAGGTTAATAATTCACCCCTCCACTTT.

The CDR3 here is CASSMRRSNHDEQFF. In nucleotides, the CDR3 is TGTGCCAGTAGTATGAGAAGAAGTAATCACGATGAGCAGTTCTTC. V gene TRBV19 combines with J gene TRBJ2-1; D call uncertain. The CDR3 has 15 residues. The germline V and J ends were trimmed by 3 bases and 8 bases, with 17 bases remaining between them. Germline values: CDR1 LNHDA, CDR2 SQIVND (reference sequence).

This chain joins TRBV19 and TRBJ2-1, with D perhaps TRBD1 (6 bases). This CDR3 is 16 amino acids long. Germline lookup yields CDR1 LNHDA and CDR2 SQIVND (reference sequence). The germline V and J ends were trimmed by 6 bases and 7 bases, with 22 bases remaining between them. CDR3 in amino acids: CASSLPPTGLINEQFF. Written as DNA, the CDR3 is TGTGCCAGTAGCCTCCCACCGACAGGACTCATTAATGAGCAGTTCTTC.

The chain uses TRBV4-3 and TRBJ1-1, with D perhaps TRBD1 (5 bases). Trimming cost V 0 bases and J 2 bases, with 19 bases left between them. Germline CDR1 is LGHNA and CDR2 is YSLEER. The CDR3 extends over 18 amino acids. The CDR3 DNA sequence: TGCGCCAGCAGCCAAGATAATTCGCAACAGGTTGGCAACACTGAAGCTTTCTTT. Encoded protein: CASSQDNSQQVGNTEAFF.

The CDR3 protein is CASSGLALNTGELFF. CDR3 DNA sequence: TGCGCCAGCAGCGGTCTAGCGCTAAACACCGGGGAGCTGTTTTTT. This rearrangement joins TRBV5-1 to TRBJ2-2; D perhaps matches TRBD2 (6 bases). Trimming pared 4 bases from V and 2 bases from J, leaving 12 bases between. The CDR3 has 15 residues. Germline V CDR1 and CDR2: SGHRS, YFSETQ.

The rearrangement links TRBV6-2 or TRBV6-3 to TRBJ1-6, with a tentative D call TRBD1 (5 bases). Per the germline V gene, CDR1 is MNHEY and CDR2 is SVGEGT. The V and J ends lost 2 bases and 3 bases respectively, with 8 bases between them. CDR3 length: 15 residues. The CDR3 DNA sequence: TGTGCCAGCAGTTACCAGGGTTTCTATAATTCACCCCTCCACTTT. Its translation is CASSYQGFYNSPLHF.

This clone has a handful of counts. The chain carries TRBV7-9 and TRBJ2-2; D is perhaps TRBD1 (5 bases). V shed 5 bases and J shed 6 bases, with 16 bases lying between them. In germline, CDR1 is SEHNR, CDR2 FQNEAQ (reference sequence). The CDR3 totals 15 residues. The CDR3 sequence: CASSLSPDSSGELFF. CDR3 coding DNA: TGTGCCAGCAGCCTGAGCCCTGACAGTTCCGGGGAGCTGTTTTTT.

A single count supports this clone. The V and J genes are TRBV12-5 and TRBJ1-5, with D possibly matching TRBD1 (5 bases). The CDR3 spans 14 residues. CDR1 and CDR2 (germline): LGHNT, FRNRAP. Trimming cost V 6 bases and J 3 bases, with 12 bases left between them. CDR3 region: CASGSVQVNQPQHF. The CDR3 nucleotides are TGTGCTAGTGGCTCGGTACAGGTCAATCAGCCCCAGCATTTT.

CDR3 residues: CASSSTMGSGIGNQPQHF. CDR3 nucleotides: TGTGCCAGCAGCTCTACGATGGGTTCGGGCATCGGCAATCAGCCCCAGCATTTT. This chain joins TRBV7-8 and TRBJ1-5; D is uncertain. CDR1 and CDR2 (germline): SGHVS, FQNEAQ. This CDR3 is built from 18 residues. Trimming shortened V by 4 bases and J by 2 bases, and 21 bases separated the two germline ends.

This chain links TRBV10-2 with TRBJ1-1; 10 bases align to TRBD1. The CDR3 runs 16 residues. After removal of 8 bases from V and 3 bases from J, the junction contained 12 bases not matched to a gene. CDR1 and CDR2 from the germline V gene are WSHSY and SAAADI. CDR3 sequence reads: CASLRDRGALYTEAFF. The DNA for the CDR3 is TGCGCCAGCCTACGGGACAGGGGCGCATTGTACACTGAAGCTTTCTTT.

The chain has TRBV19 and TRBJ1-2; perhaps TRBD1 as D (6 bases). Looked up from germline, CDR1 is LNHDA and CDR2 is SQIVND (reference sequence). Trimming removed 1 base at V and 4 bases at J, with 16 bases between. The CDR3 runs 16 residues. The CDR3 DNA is TGTGCCAGTAGTATAGGCGGGACACGCCTAACCTATGGCTACACCTTC. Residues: CASSIGGTRLTYGYTF.

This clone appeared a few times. CDR3 bases: TGTGCCAGCAGCCTAAACGGGGGCAATCAGCCCCAGCATTTT. Translating it yields CASSLNGGNQPQHF. V usage is TRBV6-5 and J usage is TRBJ1-5; D is unclear. The CDR3 totals 14 residues. V shed 6 bases and J shed 2 bases, with 11 bases lying between them. Germline assignment: CDR1 MNHEY and CDR2 SVGAGI.

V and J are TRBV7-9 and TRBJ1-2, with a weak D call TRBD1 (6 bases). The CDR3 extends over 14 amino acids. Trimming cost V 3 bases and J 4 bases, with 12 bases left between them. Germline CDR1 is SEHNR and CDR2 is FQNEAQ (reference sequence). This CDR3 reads CASSLPGQRYGYTF. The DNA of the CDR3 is TGTGCCAGCAGCTTGCCTGGACAGCGCTATGGCTACACCTTC.

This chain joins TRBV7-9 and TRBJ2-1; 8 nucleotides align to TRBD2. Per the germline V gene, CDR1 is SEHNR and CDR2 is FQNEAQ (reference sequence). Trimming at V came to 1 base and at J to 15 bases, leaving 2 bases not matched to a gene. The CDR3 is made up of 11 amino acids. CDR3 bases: TGTGCCAGCAGCTTAGGGGGACTAGGGTTCTTC. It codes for CASSLGGLGFF.

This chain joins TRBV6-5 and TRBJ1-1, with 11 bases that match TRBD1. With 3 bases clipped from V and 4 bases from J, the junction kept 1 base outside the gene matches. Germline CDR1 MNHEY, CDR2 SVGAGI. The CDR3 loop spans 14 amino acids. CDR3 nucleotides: TGTGCCAGCAGTTATGGGACAGGGGGCACTGAAGCTTTCTTT. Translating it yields CASSYGTGGTEAFF.

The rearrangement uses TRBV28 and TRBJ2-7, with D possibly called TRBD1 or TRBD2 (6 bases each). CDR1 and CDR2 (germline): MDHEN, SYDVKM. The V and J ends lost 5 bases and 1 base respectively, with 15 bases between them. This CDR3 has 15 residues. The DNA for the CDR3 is TGTGCCAGCAGTGCGAGGGGGGCGGGTTCCTACGAGCAGTACGTC. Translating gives CASSARGAGSYEQYV.

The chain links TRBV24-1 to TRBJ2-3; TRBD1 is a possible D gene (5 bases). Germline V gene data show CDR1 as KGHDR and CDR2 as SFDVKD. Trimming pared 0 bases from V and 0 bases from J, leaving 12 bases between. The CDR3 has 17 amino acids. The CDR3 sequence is CATSDLRSTASTDTQYF. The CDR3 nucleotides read TGTGCCACCAGTGATTTGCGGTCGACAGCTAGCACAGATACGCAGTATTTT.

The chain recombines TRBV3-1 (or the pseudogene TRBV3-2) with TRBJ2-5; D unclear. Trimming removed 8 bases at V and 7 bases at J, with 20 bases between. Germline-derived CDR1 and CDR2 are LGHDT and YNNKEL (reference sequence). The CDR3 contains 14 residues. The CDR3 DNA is TGTGCCAGCTTGGGCGGTTCTCTGTTGGGGACCCAGTACTTC. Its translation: CASLGGSLLGTQYF.

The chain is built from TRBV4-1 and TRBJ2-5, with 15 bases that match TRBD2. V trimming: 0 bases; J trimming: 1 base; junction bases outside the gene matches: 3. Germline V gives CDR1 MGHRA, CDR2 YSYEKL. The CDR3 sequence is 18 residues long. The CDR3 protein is CASSQDVGLAGGQETQYF. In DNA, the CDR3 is TGCGCCAGCAGCCAAGACGTGGGACTAGCGGGGGGCCAAGAGACCCAGTACTTC.

The CDR3 nucleotides are TGTGCCACCAGTGATTCCCGCCGGGCATCTGAGAATCAGCCCCAGCATTTT. Encoded protein: CATSDSRRASENQPQHF. V gene TRBV24-1 combines with J gene TRBJ1-5; D ambiguous. The V end was cut by 2 bases, the J end by 4 bases, with 17 bases between. CDR1 and CDR2 (germline): KGHDR, SFDVKD. This CDR3 has 17 residues.

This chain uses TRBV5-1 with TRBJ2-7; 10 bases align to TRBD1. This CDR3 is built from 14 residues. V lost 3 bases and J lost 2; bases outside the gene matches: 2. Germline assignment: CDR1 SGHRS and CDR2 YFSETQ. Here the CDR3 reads CASSSGTGAYEQYF. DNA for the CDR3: TGCGCCAGCAGCTCCGGGACAGGGGCCTACGAGCAGTACTTC.

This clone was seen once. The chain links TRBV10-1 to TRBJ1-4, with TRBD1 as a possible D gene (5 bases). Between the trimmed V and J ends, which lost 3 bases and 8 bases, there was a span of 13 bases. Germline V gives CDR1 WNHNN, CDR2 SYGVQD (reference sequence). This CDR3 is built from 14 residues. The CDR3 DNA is TGCGCCAGCAGTGAAGGGCAGGGAGAAGAAAAACTGTTTTTT. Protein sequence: CASSEGQGEEKLFF.

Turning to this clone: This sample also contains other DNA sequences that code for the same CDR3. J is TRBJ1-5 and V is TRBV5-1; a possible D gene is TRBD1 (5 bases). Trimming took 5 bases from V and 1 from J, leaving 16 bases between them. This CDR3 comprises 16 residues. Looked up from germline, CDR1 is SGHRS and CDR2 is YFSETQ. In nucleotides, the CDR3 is TGCGCCAGCAGTCCCGATTTCGGGGGGAGCAATCAGCCCCAGCATTTT. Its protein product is CASSPDFGGSNQPQHF.

The CDR3 DNA reads TGTGCCAGCAGCGTAGAGCTTGGCAGCCCAGGACCTGAAGCTAACTATGGCTACACCTTC. This codes for CASSVELGSPGPEANYGYTF. The chain recombines TRBV9 with TRBJ1-2; D remains ambiguous. The length of the CDR3 is 20 residues. CDR1 and CDR2 from the germline V gene are SGDLS and YYNGEE. V was trimmed by 0 bases and J by 0 bases, leaving 24 bases between them.

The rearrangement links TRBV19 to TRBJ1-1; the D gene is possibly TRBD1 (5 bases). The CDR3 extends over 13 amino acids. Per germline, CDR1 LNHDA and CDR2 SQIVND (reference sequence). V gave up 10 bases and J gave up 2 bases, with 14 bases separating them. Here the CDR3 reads CATRGQFNTEAFF. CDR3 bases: TGTGCCACTCGAGGACAATTTAACACTGAAGCTTTCTTT.

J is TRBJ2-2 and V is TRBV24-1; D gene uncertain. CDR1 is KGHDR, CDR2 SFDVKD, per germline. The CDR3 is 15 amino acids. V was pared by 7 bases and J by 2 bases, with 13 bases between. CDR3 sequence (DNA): TGTGCCACCAGAGCCGGGCAGAAAAACACCGGGGAGCTGTTTTTT. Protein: CATRAGQKNTGELFF.